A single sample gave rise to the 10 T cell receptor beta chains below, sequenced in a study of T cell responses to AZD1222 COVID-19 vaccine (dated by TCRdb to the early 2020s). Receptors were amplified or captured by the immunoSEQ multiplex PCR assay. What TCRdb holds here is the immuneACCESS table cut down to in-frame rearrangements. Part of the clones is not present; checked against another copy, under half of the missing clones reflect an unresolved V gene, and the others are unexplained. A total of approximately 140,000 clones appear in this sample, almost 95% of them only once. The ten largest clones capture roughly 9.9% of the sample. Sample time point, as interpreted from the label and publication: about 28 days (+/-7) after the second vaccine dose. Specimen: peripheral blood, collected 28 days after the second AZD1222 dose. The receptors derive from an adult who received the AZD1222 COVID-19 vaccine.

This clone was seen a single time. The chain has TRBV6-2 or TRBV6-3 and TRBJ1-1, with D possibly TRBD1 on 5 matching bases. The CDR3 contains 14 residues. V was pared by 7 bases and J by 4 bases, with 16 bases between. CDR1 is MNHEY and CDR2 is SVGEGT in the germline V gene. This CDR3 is CASIPGGGRTEAFF. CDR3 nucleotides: TGTGCCAGCATCCCCGGGGGGGGTCGCACTGAAGCTTTCTTT.

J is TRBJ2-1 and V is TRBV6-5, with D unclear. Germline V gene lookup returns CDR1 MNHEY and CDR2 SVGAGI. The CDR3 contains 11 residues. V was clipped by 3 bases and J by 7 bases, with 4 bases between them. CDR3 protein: CASSYGNEQFF. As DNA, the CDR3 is TGTGCCAGCAGTTATGGGAATGAGCAGTTCTTC.

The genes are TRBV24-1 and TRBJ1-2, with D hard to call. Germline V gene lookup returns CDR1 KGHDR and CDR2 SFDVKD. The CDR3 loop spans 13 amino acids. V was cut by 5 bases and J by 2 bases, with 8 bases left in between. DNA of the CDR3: TGTGCCACCAGTGGGGCAGCCAACTATGGCTACACCTTC. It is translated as CATSGAANYGYTF.

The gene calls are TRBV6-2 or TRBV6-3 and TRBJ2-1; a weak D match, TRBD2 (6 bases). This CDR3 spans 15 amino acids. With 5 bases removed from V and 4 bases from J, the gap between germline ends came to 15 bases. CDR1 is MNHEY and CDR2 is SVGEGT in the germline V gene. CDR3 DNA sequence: TGTGCCAGCAGTCTACCGGGAGAAACGTACAATGAGCAGTTCTTC. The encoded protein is CASSLPGETYNEQFF.

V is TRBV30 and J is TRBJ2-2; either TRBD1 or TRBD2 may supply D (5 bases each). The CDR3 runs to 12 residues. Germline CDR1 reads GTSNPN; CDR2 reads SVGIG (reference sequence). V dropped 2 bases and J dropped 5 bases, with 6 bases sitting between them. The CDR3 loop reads CAWSWGTGELFF. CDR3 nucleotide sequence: TGTGCCTGGAGTTGGGGGACCGGGGAGCTGTTTTTT.

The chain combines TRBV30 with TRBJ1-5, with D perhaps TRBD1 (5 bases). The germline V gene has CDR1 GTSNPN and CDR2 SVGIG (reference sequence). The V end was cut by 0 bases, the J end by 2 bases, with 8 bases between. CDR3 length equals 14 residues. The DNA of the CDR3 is TGTGCCTGGAGTGTACGACAGCGCAATCAGCCCCAGCATTTT. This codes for CAWSVRQRNQPQHF.

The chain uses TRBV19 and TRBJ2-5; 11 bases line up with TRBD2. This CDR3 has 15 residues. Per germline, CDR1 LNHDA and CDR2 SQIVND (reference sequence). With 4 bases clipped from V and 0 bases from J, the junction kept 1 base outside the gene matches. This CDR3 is CASSTSGGNQETQYF. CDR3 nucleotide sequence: TGTGCCAGTAGTACTAGCGGGGGGAACCAAGAGACCCAGTACTTC.

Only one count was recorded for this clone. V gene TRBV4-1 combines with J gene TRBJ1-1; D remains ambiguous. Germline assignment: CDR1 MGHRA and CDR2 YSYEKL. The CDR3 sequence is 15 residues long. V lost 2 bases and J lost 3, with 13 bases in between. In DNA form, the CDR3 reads TGCGCCAGCAGCCAAATTCGGAGAAGGGACACTGAAGCTTTCTTT. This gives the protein CASSQIRRRDTEAFF.

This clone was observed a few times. The CDR3 DNA sequence: TGCGCCAGCAGCCAAGTAAGGGAACCCGGGGAGCTGTTTTTT. This translates into CASSQVREPGELFF. V and J are TRBV4-3 and TRBJ2-2; the D is unclear. Trimming took off 1 base at V and 6 bases at J, with 9 bases between the two ends. CDR3 length equals 14 residues. CDR1 is LGHNA and CDR2 is YSLEER in the germline V gene.

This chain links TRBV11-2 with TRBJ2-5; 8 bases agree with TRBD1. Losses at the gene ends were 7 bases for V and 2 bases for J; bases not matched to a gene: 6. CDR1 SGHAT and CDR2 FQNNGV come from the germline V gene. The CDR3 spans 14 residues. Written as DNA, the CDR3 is TGTGCCAGCACCCCGGGACAGGCACAAGAGACCCAGTACTTC. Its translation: CASTPGQAQETQYF.